These T cell receptor beta chains were read from a single sample in a study of cytomegalovirus exposure and HLA in healthy donors. The data were produced by immunoSEQ multiplex PCR, yet TCRdb's version contains in-frame clones alone and is incomplete. This sample has about 210,000 clones, with 78% found just once. Source material: PBMCs. These receptors came from a boy between 10 and 17 years old in good health and CMV-seronegative. Each CDR3 is given with its conserved first and last residue. A D gene is named only where the DNA matches it firmly. Some rows mark clone size as missing; the rest say once, few, many or name a class of expanded clone.

cdr3_aa	cdr3_nt	d_call	clone_size	v_call	j_call
CASSGDKLANYGYTF	TGCGCCAGCAGTGGTGACAAGTTAGCTAACTATGGCTACACCTTC	NA	once	TRBV10-2	TRBJ1-2
CASSGGGYSYEQYF	TGTGCCAGCAGCGGGGGAGGATACTCCTACGAGCAGTACTTC	NA	NA	TRBV6-1	TRBJ2-7
CAISSSGEGPYEQYF	TGTGCCATCAGTTCTAGCGGAGAAGGCCCGTACGAGCAGTACTTC	TRBD2	once	TRBV10-3	TRBJ2-7
CASSAAGLGYTEAFF	TGTGCCAGCAGTGCTGCAGGGTTAGGTTACACTGAAGCTTTCTTT	NA	NA	TRBV6-1	TRBJ1-1
CSVEAFGPSGGGINNEQFF	TGCAGCGTTGAGGCGTTCGGGCCATCAGGGGGTGGGATAAACAATGAGCAGTTCTTC	TRBD1	NA	TRBV29-1	TRBJ2-1
CASSLAESGRQETQYF	TGCGCCAGCAGCTTGGCCGAATCAGGGAGGCAAGAGACCCAGTACTTC	NA	NA	TRBV5-1	TRBJ2-5
CASSGHPSNQPQHF	TGTGCCAGCAGTGGACACCCTAGCAATCAGCCCCAGCATTTT	NA	NA	TRBV6-1	TRBJ1-5
CASSYSWGGDQPQHF	TGTGCCAGCAGTTACTCATGGGGAGGAGATCAGCCCCAGCATTTT	NA	NA	TRBV6-5	TRBJ1-5
CASSLERGWETQYF	TGTGCCAGCAGTTTAGAGCGGGGTTGGGAGACCCAGTACTTC	TRBD2	NA	TRBV27	TRBJ2-5
CASSQLIYTAAIQETQYF	TGTGCCAGCAGCCAATTAATCTATACAGCGGCCATACAGGAGACCCAGTACTTC	NA	NA	TRBV7-9	TRBJ2-5
CASSLDGSGRGGYGYTF	TGCGCCAGCAGCTTGGATGGTTCTGGCAGGGGTGGCTATGGCTACACCTTC	NA	NA	TRBV5-1	TRBJ1-2
CAISESGQRELFF	TGTGCCATCAGTGAATCTGGCCAGAGGGAGCTGTTTTTT	NA	NA	TRBV10-3	TRBJ2-2
CASSPLSGTEAFF	TGTGCCAGTAGTCCACTCTCAGGCACTGAAGCTTTCTTT	NA	few	TRBV19	TRBJ1-1
CASSPGGAAGADTQYF	TGTGCCAGCTCACCCGGCGGGGCCGCCGGCGCAGATACGCAGTATTTT	NA	NA	TRBV18	TRBJ2-3
CATSTRGGLGGVQYF	TGTGCCACCAGCACCCGCGGGGGGCTAGGTGGGGTGCAGTACTTC	TRBD2	NA	TRBV15	TRBJ2-7
CASSQNRDSNQPQHF	TGTGCCAGCAGTCAGAACAGGGATAGCAATCAGCCCCAGCATTTT	NA	NA	TRBV2	TRBJ1-5
CASSPRYRGRSYEQYF	TGTGCCAGCAGTCCTCGCTACAGGGGGAGAAGCTACGAGCAGTACTTC	TRBD1	NA	TRBV2	TRBJ2-7